This T cell receptor beta chain was identified in a study of T cells in Graves' hyperthyroidism and ophthalmopathy. Findings and caveats of the study: In blood, most of the thyroid clonotypes expanded above 0.001 were also present. Ophthalmopathy, as predicted by the model, came a median around 6.7 months after the prediction. Researchers report that a 13 V-J model separated ophthalmopathy from stable hyperthyroidism.

V was pared by 6 bases and J by 0 bases, with 17 bases between. This CDR3 contains 16 residues. Uncontrolled infection, other autoimmune disease, pregnancy or lactation excluded patients. On this clonotype: Its target is unknown.

It was RNA transcripts that yielded the amplified TCR beta CDR3 regions. The HTBI primer set drove a first-round RT-PCR of the TCR CDR3. MiXCR was run by TCRdb on the multiplex PCR reads, yielding one entry per CDR3 protein. In the table there are around 690,000 distinct CDR3 sequences, less than 25% of which are singletons. Sequencing was done on a sample of blood. This chain uses TRBV12-3 or TRBV12-4 with TRBJ2-5, with D possibly TRBD2 on 5 matching bases. The sequence was collected from a man aged 25 to 40 with Graves' ophthalmopathy. The CDR3 region is CASSLGASLYQETQYF. The CDR3 nucleotides read TGTGCCAGCAGCCTGGGAGCCTCACTGTACCAAGAGACCCAGTACTTC.